One and the same sample provided the 18 T cell receptor beta chains below, sequenced in a study of T cell repertoires in cytomegalovirus infection. Which antigens these TCRs recognize remains unknown. MiXCR, run by TCRdb on the reads, gives a single entry per CDR3 protein. Among about 160,000 distinct CDR3 sequences listed, roughly 20% were seen once. The sequencing here drew on CD8+ T cells from cultured PBMCs, taken from culture after CMV antigen stimulation. All receptors come from a human donor in good health (CMV status not recorded). Some clones in this sample may be carry-over from other donors' samples.

Here the CDR3 DNA reads TGTGCCAGCAGCTTAAACACCGGACTAGCGGGGGTGCAAGAGACCCAGTACTTC. It encodes CASSLNTGLAGVQETQYF. This chain links TRBV7-2 with TRBJ2-5; 13 bases map to TRBD2. The CDR3 is 18 residues long. Unmatched junction bases numbered 8, after V lost 2 bases and J lost 2 bases. Germline CDR1 and CDR2: SGHTA and FQGNSA.

The V call is TRBV12-3 or TRBV12-4, the J call TRBJ2-1, with 7 bases identical to TRBD2. CDR3 length: 14 residues. V lost 5 bases, J lost 9 bases, and 10 bases stayed unmatched. CDR3 nucleotide sequence: TGTGCCAGCAGTCCTACTAGCGCCGAGGGTGAGCAGTTCTTC. The encoded protein is CASSPTSAEGEQFF.

This chain links TRBV7-9 with TRBJ1-2; D remains unclear. Trimming took 2 bases from V and 4 from J, leaving 8 bases between them. The V gene's germline CDR1 is SEHNR and CDR2 FQNEAQ (reference sequence). This CDR3 has 13 residues. The CDR3 here is CASSLSSSYGYTF. CDR3 nucleotide sequence: TGTGCCAGCAGCTTATCTTCGTCCTATGGCTACACCTTC.

The CDR3 region is CATSRGTFRNQPQHF. The CDR3 DNA reads as TGTGCCACCAGCAGAGGGACCTTCCGCAATCAGCCCCAGCATTTT. The V and J genes are TRBV15 and TRBJ1-5; D uncertain. Germline lookup yields CDR1 LNHNV and CDR2 YYDKDF (reference sequence). With 1 base removed from V and 2 bases from J, the gap between germline ends came to 9 bases. This CDR3 contains 15 residues.

The DNA of the CDR3 is TGTGCCAGCAGTGTCCGGGACAATCGCTACGAGCAGTACTTC. This gives the protein CASSVRDNRYEQYF. The genes are TRBV12-3 or TRBV12-4 and TRBJ2-7, with TRBD1 as a possible D gene (6 bases). V gave up 5 bases and J gave up 3 bases, with 14 bases separating them. The CDR3 sequence is 14 residues long.

The V call is TRBV7-6, the J call TRBJ2-7; the D gene is possibly TRBD1 (7 bases). The CDR3 sequence is 13 residues long. Trimming removed 4 bases from V and 5 bases from J, with 12 bases in between. Germline values: CDR1 SGHVS, CDR2 FNYEAQ. CDR3 sequence reads: CASSSGGLNEQYF. The CDR3 coding sequence is TGTGCCAGCAGCTCAGGGGGACTCAACGAGCAGTACTTC.

This clonotype was picked up a small number of times. The V call is TRBV7-8, the J call TRBJ2-1; 11 bases fit TRBD1. J lost 1 base, V lost 4 bases, and 3 bases had no gene match. The CDR3 is made up of 16 amino acids. CDR1 SGHVS and CDR2 FQNEAQ come from the germline V gene. CDR3 coding DNA: TGTGCCAGCAGCTCAGGGACAGGGGGATCCTACAATGAGCAGTTCTTC. Protein: CASSSGTGGSYNEQFF.

This clonotype was found a few times. The V gene is TRBV12-3 or TRBV12-4, the J gene TRBJ1-6; no clear D. CDR3 length equals 14 residues. V was clipped by 1 base and J by 9 bases, with 10 bases between them. The CDR3 reads CASSLGGSGSPLHF. The CDR3 DNA is TGTGCCAGCAGTTTAGGGGGATCAGGTTCACCCCTCCACTTT.

CDR3 sequence (DNA): TGCGCCAGCAGCCACGGGGGGGGGGCGGGTCAGCCCCAGCATTTT. Amino acid sequence: CASSHGGGAGQPQHF. The chain combines TRBV4-1 with TRBJ1-5; maybe TRBD1 (6 bases). Per germline, CDR1 MGHRA and CDR2 YSYEKL. The CDR3 has 15 residues. Trimming left V 3 bases short and J 6 bases short, with 15 bases between.

On this clonotype itself: A much larger clone lies a single base off, so this may be a read error. CDR3 DNA sequence: TGTGCCAGCAGCCACATAGCGGCCACGGACTCAGGCACAGATACGCGGTATTTT. Translation gives CASSHIAATDSGTDTRYF. The chain combines TRBV4-2 with TRBJ2-3, with a weak D call TRBD2 (6 bases). The CDR3 totals 18 residues. The germline V gene has CDR1 LGHNA and CDR2 YNFKEQ.

The V and J genes are TRBV12-3 or TRBV12-4 and TRBJ2-7, with D possibly TRBD1 on 5 matching bases. The CDR3 extends over 18 amino acids. Trimming took off 2 bases at V and 2 bases at J, with 22 bases between the two ends. The CDR3 nucleotides read TGTGCCAGCAGTTTATACCCCGGCACAAAGGACACAGCCTACGAGCAGTACTTC. This sequence encodes CASSLYPGTKDTAYEQYF.

This chain links TRBV11-3 with TRBJ2-1; unclear D gene. Germline CDR1 and CDR2: SGHNT and YENEEA. The CDR3 runs to 15 residues. Trimming cost V 0 bases and J 6 bases, with 12 bases left between them. This CDR3 reads CASSLEAGRANEQFF. The CDR3 DNA follows: TGTGCCAGCAGCTTAGAAGCAGGCCGGGCCAATGAGCAGTTCTTC.

The V call is TRBV12-3 or TRBV12-4, the J call TRBJ1-2; a possible D gene is TRBD1 (6 bases). This CDR3 region has 12 residues. With 10 bases removed from V and 8 bases from J, the gap between germline ends came to 17 bases. CDR3 sequence: CAIVNRVGGYTF. CDR3 bases: TGTGCCATCGTGAACAGGGTGGGCGGCTACACCTTC.

In nucleotides, the CDR3 is TGTGCCAGCAGGGCCGGGACCCAGTATCAGCCCCAGCATTTT. Translating it yields CASRAGTQYQPQHF. V gene TRBV2 combines with J gene TRBJ1-5, with D possibly matching TRBD1 (5 bases). The CDR3 consists of 14 residues. V was cut by 6 bases and J by 5 bases, with 14 bases left in between. CDR1 is SNHLY and CDR2 is FYNNEI in the germline V gene.

There are a few counts of this clonotype. This sequence joins TRBV11-2 and TRBJ2-7; D gene uncertain. The V gene lost 2 bases and the J gene lost 3 bases, with 8 bases spanning the gap. Germline-derived CDR1 and CDR2 are SGHAT and FQNNGV. This CDR3 is built from 13 residues. CDR3: CASSLQHLYEQYF. CDR3 nucleotide sequence: TGTGCCAGCAGCTTACAGCATCTCTACGAGCAGTACTTC. Filled out from reference TRBV11-2 and TRBJ2-7, the complete variable domain reads EAGVAQSPRYKIIEKRQSVAFWCNPISGHATLYWYQQILGQGPKLLIQFQNNGVVDDSQLPKDRFSAERLKGVDSTLKIQPAKLEDSAVYLCASSLQHLYEQYFGPGTRLTVT.

The V and J genes are TRBV7-6 and TRBJ2-2; no definite D call. V was shortened by 5 bases and J by 0 bases, with 13 bases between the two germline ends. This CDR3 is 16 amino acids long. CDR1 and CDR2 (germline): SGHVS, FNYEAQ. CDR3 sequence: CASSPFETSNTGELFF. CDR3 DNA: TGTGCCAGCAGCCCGTTCGAGACATCGAACACCGGGGAGCTGTTTTTT. Based on the CDR3 plus reference TRBV7-6 and TRBJ2-2, the full variable domain is GAGVSQSPRYKVTKRGQDVALRCDPISGHVSLYWYRQALGQGPEFLTYFNYEAQQDKSGLPNDRFSAERPEGSISTLTIQRTEQRDSAMYRCASSPFETSNTGELFFGEGSRLTVL.

This clonotype was recorded a few times. This sequence joins TRBV11-2 and TRBJ2-3; 9 positions agree with TRBD1. The length of the CDR3 is 16 residues. The V and J ends lost 5 bases and 6 bases, in that order; junction bases with no gene match: 12. Germline V gene sequence: CDR1 SGHAT, CDR2 FQNNGV. CDR3 sequence reads: CASSLLGTGPFDTQYF. The CDR3 DNA sequence: TGTGCCAGCAGCCTACTTGGGACAGGGCCGTTCGATACGCAGTATTTT.

The chain carries TRBV27 and TRBJ1-2; 9 bases align to TRBD1. Trimming took 6 bases from V and 8 from J; bases not matched to a gene: 4. The germline CDR1 and CDR2 sequences are MNHEY and SMNVEV (reference sequence). The CDR3 is 12 amino acids. CDR3 protein: CASRQGALGYTF. The CDR3 DNA follows: TGTGCCAGCAGACAGGGGGCACTAGGCTACACCTTC.